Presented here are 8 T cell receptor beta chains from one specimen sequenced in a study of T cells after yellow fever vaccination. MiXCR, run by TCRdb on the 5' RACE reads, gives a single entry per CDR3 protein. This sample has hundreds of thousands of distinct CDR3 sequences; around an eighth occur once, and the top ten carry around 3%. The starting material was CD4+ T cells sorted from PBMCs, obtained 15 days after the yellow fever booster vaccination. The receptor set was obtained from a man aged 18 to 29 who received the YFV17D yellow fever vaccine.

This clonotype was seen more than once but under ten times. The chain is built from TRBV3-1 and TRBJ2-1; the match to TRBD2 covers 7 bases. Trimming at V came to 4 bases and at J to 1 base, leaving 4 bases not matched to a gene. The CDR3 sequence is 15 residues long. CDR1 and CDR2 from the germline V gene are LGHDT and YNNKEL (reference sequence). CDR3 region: CASSPAGESYNEQFF. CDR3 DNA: TGTGCCAGCAGCCCGGCGGGGGAGTCCTACAATGAGCAGTTCTTC.

The CDR3 DNA sequence: TGCAGTGCCAACTATGGCTACACCTTC. It encodes CSANYGYTF. This chain joins TRBV20-1 and TRBJ1-2; D gene ambiguous. Trimming took off 6 bases at V and 2 bases at J, with 1 base between the two ends. Looked up from germline, CDR1 is DFQATT and CDR2 is SNEGSKA (reference sequence). This CDR3 has 9 residues.

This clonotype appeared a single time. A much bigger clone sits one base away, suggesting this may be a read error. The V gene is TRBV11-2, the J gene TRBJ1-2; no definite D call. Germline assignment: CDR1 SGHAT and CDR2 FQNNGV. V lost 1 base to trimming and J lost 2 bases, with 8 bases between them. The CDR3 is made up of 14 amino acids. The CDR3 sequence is CASSLGEINYGYTF. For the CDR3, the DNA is TGTGCCAGCAGCTTAGGGGAGATAAACTATGGCTACACCTTC. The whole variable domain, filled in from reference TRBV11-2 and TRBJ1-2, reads EAGVAQSPRYKIIEKRQSVAFWCNPISGHATLYWYQQILGQGPKLLIQFQNNGVVDDSQLPKDRFSAERLKGVDSTLKIQPAKLEDSAVYLCASSLGEINYGYTFGSGTRLTVV.

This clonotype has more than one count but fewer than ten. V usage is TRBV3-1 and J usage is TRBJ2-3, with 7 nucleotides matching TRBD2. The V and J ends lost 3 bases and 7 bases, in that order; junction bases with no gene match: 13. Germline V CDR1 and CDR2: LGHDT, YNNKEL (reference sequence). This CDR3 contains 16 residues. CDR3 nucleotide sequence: TGTGCCAGCAGCCACGGAAGCGGGGCGGAAAAATATACGCAGTATTTT. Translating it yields CASSHGSGAEKYTQYF.

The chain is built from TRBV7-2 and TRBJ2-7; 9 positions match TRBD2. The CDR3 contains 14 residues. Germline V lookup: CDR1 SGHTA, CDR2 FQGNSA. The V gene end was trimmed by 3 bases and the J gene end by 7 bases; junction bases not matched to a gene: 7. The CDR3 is CASSFLAGPGEQYV. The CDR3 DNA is TGTGCCAGCAGCTTTCTAGCGGGGCCCGGGGAGCAGTACGTC.

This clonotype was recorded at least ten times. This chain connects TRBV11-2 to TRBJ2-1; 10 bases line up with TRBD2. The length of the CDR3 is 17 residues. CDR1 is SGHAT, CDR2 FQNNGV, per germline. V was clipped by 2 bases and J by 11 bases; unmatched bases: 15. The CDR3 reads CASSLQMTSGSPRKQFF. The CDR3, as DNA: TGTGCCAGCAGCTTACAAATGACTAGCGGGTCACCACGGAAGCAGTTCTTC.

CDR3 bases: TGTGCCAGCAGCGCGACCCTAGCGCTCAGCTCCTACAATGAGCAGTTCTTC. Amino acid sequence: CASSATLALSSYNEQFF. The chain combines TRBV7-2 with TRBJ2-1, with D perhaps matching TRBD2 (6 bases). The CDR3 extends over 17 amino acids. Germline V gene data show CDR1 as SGHTA and CDR2 as FQGNSA. V was shortened by 5 bases and J by 0 bases, with 17 bases between the two germline ends.

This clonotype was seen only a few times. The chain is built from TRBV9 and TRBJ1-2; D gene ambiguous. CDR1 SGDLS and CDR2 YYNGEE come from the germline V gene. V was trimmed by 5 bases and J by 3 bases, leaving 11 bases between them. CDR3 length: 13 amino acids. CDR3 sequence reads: CASSVTLDYGYTF. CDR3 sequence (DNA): TGTGCCAGCAGTGTTACCCTGGACTATGGCTACACCTTC.